This entry lists 18 T cell receptor beta chains sequenced from one sample in a study of cytomegalovirus exposure and HLA in healthy donors. Sequenced by immunoSEQ multiplex PCR; TCRdb stores in-frame clones only, minus some. The sample has fewer than 250,000 clones, around nine tenths seen once. The source material was PBMCs. The receptor set was obtained from a young man in good health and CMV-seronegative.

The CDR3 region has the DNA TGTGCCATCAGTGCCGGGACAGGGGTGTATACGCAGTATTTT. Translating it yields CAISAGTGVYTQYF. This chain connects TRBV10-3 to TRBJ2-3, with TRBD1 identical over 10 bases. The V segment lost 4 bases and the J segment 7 bases; nucleotides outside the gene matches: 5. Germline V gene sequence: CDR1 ENHRY, CDR2 SYGVKD. CDR3 length: 14 amino acids.

The CDR3 DNA reads as TGTGCCAGTATTGGGACAGGGAGGGGCACCGGGGAGCTGTTTTTT. It translates to CASIGTGRGTGELFF. V usage is TRBV19 and J usage is TRBJ2-2, with 9 bases that match TRBD1. Germline assignment: CDR1 LNHDA and CDR2 SQIVND (reference sequence). After removal of 7 bases from V and 4 bases from J, the junction contained 7 bases not matched to a gene. CDR3 length equals 15 residues.

This clone showed up just a few times. The J gene is TRBJ2-7, the V gene TRBV7-3; 7 nucleotides agree with TRBD2. Trimming took 5 bases from V and 6 from J; bases not matched to a gene: 10. Germline CDR1 and CDR2: SGHTA and FQGTGA. This CDR3 spans 14 amino acids. The CDR3 DNA is TGTGCCAGCAGCCCCGGACTAGTTAGGGGCGAGCAGTACTTC. It is translated as CASSPGLVRGEQYF.

The chain links TRBV7-9 to TRBJ2-1; D is ambiguous. Per the germline V gene, CDR1 is SEHNR and CDR2 is FQNEAQ (reference sequence). The CDR3 is made up of 12 amino acids. The V and J ends lost 2 bases and 14 bases respectively, with 13 bases between them. The CDR3 is CASSLKRDSKFF. The CDR3, as DNA: TGTGCCAGCAGCTTAAAAAGAGACTCCAAGTTCTTC.

The gene calls are TRBV28 and TRBJ2-7; TRBD1 might be the D (6 bases). Germline-derived CDR1 and CDR2 are MDHEN and SYDVKM. Trimming took 6 bases from V and 4 from J, leaving 7 bases between them. This CDR3 region has 11 residues. CDR3 DNA sequence: TGTGCCAGCAGACAGGGTTACGAGCAGTACTTC. It is translated as CASRQGYEQYF.

The chain uses TRBV2 and TRBJ1-6, with D perhaps matching TRBD1 (6 bases). Germline V gene data show CDR1 as SNHLY and CDR2 as FYNNEI. V lost 6 bases to trimming and J lost 9 bases, with 12 bases between them. The length of the CDR3 is 13 residues. DNA of the CDR3: TGTGCCAGCAGATCTTCAGGGGTTTCACCCCTCCACTTT. It specifies CASRSSGVSPLHF.

The V gene is TRBV7-3, the J gene TRBJ2-1; 9 bases line up with TRBD2. Germline CDR1 and CDR2: SGHTA and FQGTGA. There are 13 residues in the CDR3. V gave up 9 bases and J gave up 7 bases; unmatched junction bases: 7. Written as DNA, the CDR3 is TGTGCCAGTCTTAGCGGGAGATGGAATGAGCAGTTCTTC. Its protein product is CASLSGRWNEQFF.

This clone showed up just once. The chain has TRBV7-9 and TRBJ2-5; possibly TRBD1 for D (5 bases). This CDR3 region has 15 residues. V was pared by 0 bases and J by 1 base, with 9 bases between. Germline CDR1 is SEHNR and CDR2 is FQNEAQ (reference sequence). This CDR3 reads CASSLAGVGQETQYF. The CDR3 DNA is TGTGCCAGCAGCTTAGCAGGGGTAGGCCAAGAGACCCAGTACTTC.

The chain is built from TRBV5-5 and TRBJ2-3; maybe TRBD1 (6 bases). The CDR3 covers 15 residues. V dropped 4 bases and J dropped 10 bases, with 22 bases sitting between them. In germline, CDR1 is SGHKS, CDR2 YYEKEE (reference sequence). CDR3 region: CASSRDTLSGLPQYF. Written as DNA, the CDR3 is TGTGCCAGCAGCCGGGACACACTCTCGGGCCTCCCGCAGTATTTT.

The rearrangement joins TRBV6-5 to TRBJ1-5; TRBD1 matches at 9 bases. Germline V gene lookup returns CDR1 MNHEY and CDR2 SVGAGI. There are 15 residues in the CDR3. V shed 5 bases and J 4 bases; nucleotides not matched to a gene: 6. Here the CDR3 DNA reads TGTGCCAGCAGTACTATAGGGACAGGGAATCAGCCCCAGCATTTT. The encoded protein is CASSTIGTGNQPQHF.

The chain is built from TRBV18 and TRBJ1-1, with a possible D match to TRBD1 (5 bases). The CDR3 loop spans 13 amino acids. Deletions cut 8 bases from V and 0 bases from J, with 10 bases between. Germline loops: CDR1 KGHSH, CDR2 LQKENI. The CDR3 DNA reads TGTGCCAGCCTCGACAGTTTGAACACTGAAGCTTTCTTT. Its protein is CASLDSLNTEAFF. The full variable domain, in which reference TRBV18 and TRBJ1-1 provide the parts outside the CDR3, is NAGVMQNPRHLVRRRGQEARLRCSPMKGHSHVYWYRQLPEEGLKFMVYLQKENIIDESGMPKERFSAEFPKEGPSILRIQQVVRGDSAAYFCASLDSLNTEAFFGQGTRLTVV.

This clone has a handful of counts. The chain is built from TRBV5-6 and TRBJ1-2; a possible D gene is TRBD1 (6 bases). CDR3 size: 13 residues. Trimming left V 3 bases short and J 6 bases short, with 12 bases between. Germline-derived CDR1 and CDR2 are SGHDT and YYEEEE. The CDR3: CASSWWGPNGYTF. CDR3 in DNA: TGTGCCAGCAGCTGGTGGGGGCCTAATGGCTACACCTTC.

The V and J genes are TRBV2 and TRBJ2-3; weak D call: TRBD2 (6 bases). This CDR3 region has 13 residues. Per the germline V gene, CDR1 is SNHLY and CDR2 is FYNNEI. The V gene lost 11 bases and the J gene lost 3 bases, with 15 bases spanning the gap. CDR3 in amino acids: CACGTGRTDTQYF. The CDR3 region has the DNA TGTGCCTGCGGGACTGGCAGGACAGATACGCAGTATTTT.

V and J are TRBV4-3 and TRBJ2-1, with 10 bases identical to TRBD2. The V gene end was trimmed by 0 bases and the J gene end by 6 bases; junction bases not matched to a gene: 11. This CDR3 region has 18 residues. Looked up from germline, CDR1 is LGHNA and CDR2 is YSLEER. As DNA, the CDR3 is TGCGCCAGCAGCCAAGATCCCCCGCGGTCTAGCGGGGGCAATGAGCAGTTCTTC. This codes for CASSQDPPRSSGGNEQFF.

This clone was picked up one time. V usage is TRBV4-1 and J usage is TRBJ2-2, with TRBD2 matching 13 bases. V lost 1 base, J lost 3 bases, and 5 bases stayed unmatched. This CDR3 region has 18 residues. Germline V gives CDR1 MGHRA, CDR2 YSYEKL. The chain's CDR3 is CASSQAGLAGVDTGELFF. In DNA, the CDR3 is TGCGCCAGCAGCCAAGCAGGACTAGCGGGAGTCGACACCGGGGAGCTGTTTTTT.

The rearrangement uses TRBV5-1 and TRBJ2-3, with a possible D match to TRBD2 (6 bases). Trimming cost V 0 bases and J 1 base, with 6 bases left between them. The CDR3 has 14 residues. CDR1 and CDR2 (germline): SGHRS, YFSETQ. CDR3 nucleotides: TGCGCCAGCAGCTTGGCTAGCGGCACAGATACGCAGTATTTT. It translates to CASSLASGTDTQYF.

In this sample, this clone turned up a few times. The rearrangement links TRBV5-1 to TRBJ2-5; 9 bases align to TRBD2. V gave up 0 bases and J gave up 5 bases; unmatched junction bases: 11. CDR1 SGHRS and CDR2 YFSETQ come from the germline V gene. The CDR3 totals 17 residues. CDR3 residues: CASSLGTSDYGGETQYF. In DNA form, the CDR3 reads TGCGCCAGCAGCTTGGGGACTAGCGATTACGGAGGGGAGACCCAGTACTTC.

The V gene is TRBV6-5, the J gene TRBJ2-3; D unclear. Deletions cut 7 bases from V and 0 bases from J, with 14 bases between. Germline V gene data show CDR1 as MNHEY and CDR2 as SVGAGI. The CDR3 totals 15 residues. CDR3 region: CASTLMGQSTDTQYF. In DNA, the CDR3 is TGTGCCAGCACCCTAATGGGCCAGAGCACAGATACGCAGTATTTT.